These 30 T cell receptor beta chains were sequenced from one sample in a study of T cell responses to AZD1222 COVID-19 vaccine (dated by TCRdb to about 2021). The sample's time point label is to be understood as: baseline before first vaccination. Library preparation employed the immunoSEQ multiplex PCR assay. Sourced from immuneACCESS, this table was stored by TCRdb with only in-frame sequences that have V and J called. A share of the clones is absent; for the studies checked, an unresolved V gene accounts for under half, and the remainder has no known explanation. In all, the sample holds more than 70,000 clones, and about 88% of those were seen once. About an eighth of the sample rests with the top ten. Sequenced material: peripheral blood, taken on day 0 of AZD1222 vaccination. Receptors originate from an adult in good health.

The V gene is TRBV3-1 (or the pseudogene TRBV3-2), the J gene TRBJ2-5, with D unclear. The V gene's germline CDR1 is LGHDT and CDR2 YNNKEL (reference sequence). Trimming left V 1 base short and J 5 bases short, with 8 bases between. This CDR3 contains 13 residues. The CDR3 sequence: CASSQGARETQYF. The CDR3 DNA follows: TGTGCCAGCAGCCAAGGGGCCCGTGAGACCCAGTACTTC.

The chain links TRBV2 to TRBJ2-7, with 8 bases fitting TRBD1. Trimming took 7 bases from V and 6 from J; bases not matched to a gene: 5. The CDR3 loop spans 12 amino acids. The V gene's germline CDR1 is SNHLY and CDR2 FYNNEI. CDR3 region: CASISTGVEQYF. The CDR3 DNA is TGTGCCAGCATTTCGACAGGGGTCGAGCAGTACTTC.

CDR3 coding DNA: TGTGCCAGCAGTGTCGACAGCAACTCTGGAAACACCATATATTTT. Translated: CASSVDSNSGNTIYF. The chain uses TRBV11-3 and TRBJ1-3, with D perhaps TRBD1 (5 bases). The CDR3 loop spans 15 amino acids. Germline CDR1 is SGHNT and CDR2 is YENEEA. V was cut by 6 bases and J by 0 bases, with 12 bases left in between.

The gene calls are TRBV28 and TRBJ1-3; D gene uncertain. The CDR3 totals 15 residues. In germline, CDR1 is MDHEN, CDR2 SYDVKM. V was cut by 3 bases and J by 3 bases, with 12 bases left in between. CDR3 loop: CASSFPGGSGNTIYF. Written as DNA, the CDR3 is TGTGCCAGCAGTTTCCCTGGAGGTAGTGGAAACACCATATATTTT. Drawing the rest from reference TRBV28 and TRBJ1-3, the complete variable domain is DVKVTQSSRYLVKRTGEKVFLECVQDMDHENMFWYRQDPGLGLRLIYFSYDVKMKEKGDIPEGYSVSREKKERFSLILESASTNQTSMYLCASSFPGGSGNTIYFGEGSWLTVV.

The chain links TRBV2 to TRBJ1-2, with 9 bases that match TRBD1. The CDR3 covers 14 residues. V shed 7 bases, J shed 8 bases, and the junction held 11 bases outside the gene matches. Germline lookup yields CDR1 SNHLY and CDR2 FYNNEI. The CDR3 nucleotides are TGTGCCAGCACTTACGGGACAGGGAGGAGAGGCTACACCTTC. Amino acids: CASTYGTGRRGYTF.

This chain links TRBV28 with TRBJ2-1; the match to TRBD1 covers 9 bases. Germline V gives CDR1 MDHEN, CDR2 SYDVKM. Trimming cost V 5 bases and J 6 bases; bases outside gene matches: 5. The CDR3 length is 14 residues. The CDR3 loop reads CASSGGTGRNEQFF. DNA of the CDR3: TGTGCCAGCAGTGGGGGGACAGGGCGCAATGAGCAGTTCTTC.

V usage is TRBV2 and J usage is TRBJ1-1; D not resolved. The V gene lost 1 base and the J gene lost 11 bases, with 14 bases spanning the gap. CDR3 length: 13 amino acids. In germline, CDR1 is SNHLY, CDR2 FYNNEI. The CDR3 sequence is CASSEGAGSRAFF. CDR3 coding DNA: TGTGCCAGCAGTGAAGGGGCAGGTAGTCGTGCTTTCTTT.

V is TRBV7-6 and J is TRBJ2-3; 11 nucleotides match TRBD1. The CDR3 is 18 residues long. The ends lost 0 bases at V and 8 bases at J; junction bases unmatched: 13. Germline V gene sequence: CDR1 SGHVS, CDR2 FNYEAQ. The CDR3 DNA is TGTGCCAGCAGCTTAGCGGGGACAGGGGGTTTAGGTCCGGCTACGCAGTATTTT. Translation gives CASSLAGTGGLGPATQYF.

This chain connects TRBV27 to TRBJ2-7, with D tentatively TRBD1 (6 bases). The CDR3 consists of 13 residues. Per the germline V gene, CDR1 is MNHEY and CDR2 is SMNVEV (reference sequence). Trimming took 6 bases from V and 3 from J, leaving 12 bases between them. CDR3 in DNA: TGTGCCAGCAGCCCGTTGGGACACTACGAGCAGTACTTC. It yields the protein CASSPLGHYEQYF.

This chain connects TRBV11-3 to TRBJ2-3; 14 positions match TRBD2. CDR1 SGHNT and CDR2 YENEEA come from the germline V gene. After removal of 5 bases from V and 1 base from J, the junction contained 5 bases not matched to a gene. This CDR3 has 17 residues. The CDR3 spells CASSRLAGGLGTDTQYF. CDR3 bases: TGTGCCAGCAGCAGACTAGCGGGGGGGCTGGGCACAGATACGCAGTATTTT.

The V call is TRBV7-2, the J call TRBJ2-7; D may be TRBD1 or TRBD2 (7 bases each). This CDR3 has 15 residues. CDR1 and CDR2 (germline): SGHTA, FQGNSA. V was clipped by 1 base and J by 4 bases, with 14 bases between them. CDR3 region: CASSLVQGEGYEQYF. The CDR3 nucleotides read TGTGCCAGCAGCTTAGTCCAGGGGGAGGGGTACGAGCAGTACTTC.

The rearrangement uses TRBV6-5 and TRBJ1-4; D remains unclear. The CDR3 runs 13 residues. The V gene's germline CDR1 is MNHEY and CDR2 SVGAGI. The germline V and J ends were trimmed by 6 bases and 4 bases, with 9 bases remaining between them. CDR3 amino acids: CASSSFLNEKLFF. The CDR3 nucleotides are TGTGCCAGCAGCTCCTTTCTTAATGAAAAACTGTTTTTT.

V and J are TRBV5-4 and TRBJ2-1; maybe TRBD2 (5 bases). Trimming shortened V by 2 bases and J by 4 bases, and 10 bases separated the two germline ends. This CDR3 comprises 14 residues. CDR1 and CDR2 from the germline V gene are SGHNT and YYREEE (reference sequence). CDR3 coding DNA: TGTGCCAGCAGCTTAATCGGGGAGTACAATGAGCAGTTCTTC. Translating gives CASSLIGEYNEQFF.

V gene TRBV28 combines with J gene TRBJ2-3, with D possibly being TRBD1 (6 bases). The CDR3 is 16 amino acids. Trimming took 3 bases from V and 4 from J, leaving 17 bases between them. Germline CDR1 reads MDHEN; CDR2 reads SYDVKM. The CDR3 loop reads CASSLIQLTGADTQYF. CDR3 nucleotides: TGTGCCAGCAGTTTGATACAATTGACAGGAGCAGATACGCAGTATTTT.

This sequence joins TRBV7-2 and TRBJ2-7, with TRBD2 matching over 8 bases. J gave up 4 bases and V 1 base, and 15 bases lay outside the gene matches. This CDR3 has 18 residues. The germline V gene encodes CDR1 SGHTA and CDR2 FQGNSA. The CDR3 here is CASSLGPSGGGLGYEQYF. The DNA of the CDR3 is TGTGCCAGCAGCTTAGGACCCTCTGGCGGGGGGCTCGGGTACGAGCAGTACTTC.

The chain carries TRBV5-1 and TRBJ1-1; D ambiguous. Germline loops: CDR1 SGHRS, CDR2 YFSETQ. The CDR3 contains 14 residues. Trimming took 2 bases from V and 1 from J, leaving 9 bases between them. CDR3 in DNA: TGCGCCAGCAGCTTAGGACCTGGGAACACTGAAGCTTTCTTT. It codes for CASSLGPGNTEAFF. The variable domain in full, with the rest retrieved from reference TRBV5-1 and TRBJ1-1, is KAGVTQTPRYLIKTRGQQVTLSCSPISGHRSVSWYQQTPGQGLQFLFEYFSETQRNKGNFPGRFSGRQFSNSRSEMNVSTLELGDSALYLCASSLGPGNTEAFFGQGTRLTVV.

The chain employs TRBV7-2 and TRBJ1-5; D might be TRBD1 (6 bases). Trimming removed 3 bases from V and 0 bases from J, with 12 bases in between. The germline gives CDR1 SGHTA, CDR2 FQGNSA. CDR3 length: 16 amino acids. The CDR3 region has the DNA TGTGCCAGCAGCTTCGGTTGGGGGGCTAGCAATCAGCCCCAGCATTTT. This translates into CASSFGWGASNQPQHF.

This sequence joins TRBV2 and TRBJ1-2; no definite D call. This CDR3 has 12 amino acids. CDR1 SNHLY and CDR2 FYNNEI come from the germline V gene. V gave up 3 bases and J gave up 4 bases, with 6 bases separating them. CDR3 in amino acids: CASSEWTYGYTF. As DNA, the CDR3 is TGTGCCAGCAGTGAGTGGACCTATGGCTACACCTTC.

In its sample, this clone was seen once. The DNA of the CDR3 is TGTGCCAGCAGCCCATACAACTCTCAGGCTTCTGGAGGAAAACTGTTTTTT. Its protein product is CASSPYNSQASGGKLFF. The V gene is TRBV9, the J gene TRBJ1-4; D is ambiguous. Trimming removed 4 bases at V and 10 bases at J, with 26 bases between. CDR1 and CDR2 (germline): SGDLS, YYNGEE. This CDR3 spans 17 amino acids.

As for this clone: The junction differs from germline at one of its ends, possibly a read error. This chain joins TRBV7-7 and TRBJ2-1; D remains ambiguous. CDR3 size: 15 residues. Germline V gene sequence: CDR1 SSHAT, CDR2 FNYEAQ (reference sequence). CDR3 amino acids: CASSPPGRSYNEQFF. The CDR3 nucleotides read TGTGCTAGCAGCCCGCCTGGGCGCTCCTACAATGAGCAGTTCTTC.

The chain couples TRBV21-1 to TRBJ2-7; the table names TRBD1, a call not compared with the DNA. TRBV21-1 is a listed pseudogene. This CDR3 contains 16 residues. For the CDR3, the DNA is TGTGCCAGCAGCAAAGAAGGAGCAGGGGAAGCTTACGAGCAGTACTTC. This encodes CASSKEGAGEAYEQYF.

V and J are TRBV18 and TRBJ1-1, with 8 bases aligning to TRBD1. Germline CDR1 and CDR2: KGHSH and LQKENI. The V segment lost 2 bases and the J segment 5 bases; nucleotides outside the gene matches: 7. The CDR3 spans 15 residues. CDR3 nucleotide sequence: TGTGCCAGCTCACCAAGGACAGGGAAGGGTACTGAAGCTTTCTTT. Amino acids: CASSPRTGKGTEAFF.

The V call is TRBV3-1 (or the pseudogene TRBV3-2), the J call TRBJ1-4; tentatively, D is TRBD1 (6 bases). The germline V and J ends were trimmed by 6 bases and 6 bases, with 17 bases remaining between them. Per germline, CDR1 LGHDT and CDR2 YNNKEL (reference sequence). This CDR3 has 15 amino acids. The CDR3 region has the DNA TGTGCCAGCAGTCCCCCAGGGGCCTACGATGAAAAACTGTTTTTT. It specifies CASSPPGAYDEKLFF.

The genes are TRBV30 and TRBJ1-2; a possible D gene is TRBD1 (6 bases). CDR3 length: 12 amino acids. Germline V gene data show CDR1 as GTSNPN and CDR2 as SVGIG (reference sequence). V lost 0 bases, J lost 11 bases, and 13 bases lay in between. CDR3 DNA sequence: TGTGCCTGGAGTGTACAGGGACTTTGGTACACCTTC. It translates to CAWSVQGLWYTF.

The rearrangement joins TRBV29-1 to TRBJ1-1; no clear D. The germline V gene encodes CDR1 SQVTM and CDR2 ANQGSEA. Trimming removed 4 bases from V and 1 base from J, with 7 bases in between. CDR3 size: 12 residues. CDR3 nucleotides: TGCAGCGTTGGAACCCAGAACACTGAAGCTTTCTTT. This sequence encodes CSVGTQNTEAFF.

This clone was detected a few times. CDR3 coding DNA: TGTGCCAGCAGTTACTCGTCACAGTACTTTTCCTACGAGCAGTACTTC. Its translation: CASSYSSQYFSYEQYF. This rearrangement joins TRBV6-5 to TRBJ2-7; D ambiguous. CDR3 length: 16 amino acids. Trimming took 0 bases from V and 1 from J, leaving 13 bases between them. Germline CDR1 reads MNHEY; CDR2 reads SVGAGI.

The chain joins TRBV9 to TRBJ1-6; D not certain. Germline CDR1 and CDR2: SGDLS and YYNGEE. The CDR3 spans 14 residues. V gave up 3 bases and J gave up 4 bases, with 8 bases separating them. The CDR3 spells CASSGGYYNSPLHF. The CDR3 coding sequence is TGTGCCAGCAGCGGGGGATATTATAATTCACCCCTCCACTTT.

The chain links TRBV7-3 to TRBJ2-3; tentatively, D is TRBD2 (6 bases). CDR1 and CDR2 from the germline V gene are SGHTA and FQGTGA. This CDR3 spans 16 amino acids. The ends were cut back, 5 bases at V and 0 bases at J, with 15 bases in the middle. The CDR3 sequence: CASSPLAGSSTDTQYF. The CDR3 bases are TGTGCCAGCAGCCCCCTCGCGGGATCTAGCACAGATACGCAGTATTTT. Full variable domain (outside the CDR3, taken from reference TRBV7-3 and TRBJ2-3): GAGVSQTPSNKVTEKGKYVELRCDPISGHTALYWYRQSLGQGPEFLIYFQGTGAADDSGLPNDRFFAVRPEGSVSTLKIQRTERGDSAVYLCASSPLAGSSTDTQYFGPGTRLTVL.

The CDR3 DNA follows: TGTGCCAGCAGCGTAGACCCCCCGGCAGGGGTGGGGGAGCAGTACTTC. Its translation: CASSVDPPAGVGEQYF. The rearrangement uses TRBV9 and TRBJ2-7; a weak D match, TRBD1 (6 bases). The CDR3 is 16 amino acids. V dropped 0 bases and J dropped 7 bases, with 20 bases sitting between them. Germline loops: CDR1 SGDLS, CDR2 YYNGEE.

This clone was observed a few times. This chain links TRBV7-6 with TRBJ2-3; the D gene is possibly TRBD2 (5 bases). CDR3 size: 15 residues. The V gene's germline CDR1 is SGHVS and CDR2 FNYEAQ. V lost 5 bases and J lost 0, with 12 bases in between. The CDR3 coding sequence is TGTGCCAGCAGCCCCGGACTGCGGAGCACAGATACGCAGTATTTT. Protein product: CASSPGLRSTDTQYF.